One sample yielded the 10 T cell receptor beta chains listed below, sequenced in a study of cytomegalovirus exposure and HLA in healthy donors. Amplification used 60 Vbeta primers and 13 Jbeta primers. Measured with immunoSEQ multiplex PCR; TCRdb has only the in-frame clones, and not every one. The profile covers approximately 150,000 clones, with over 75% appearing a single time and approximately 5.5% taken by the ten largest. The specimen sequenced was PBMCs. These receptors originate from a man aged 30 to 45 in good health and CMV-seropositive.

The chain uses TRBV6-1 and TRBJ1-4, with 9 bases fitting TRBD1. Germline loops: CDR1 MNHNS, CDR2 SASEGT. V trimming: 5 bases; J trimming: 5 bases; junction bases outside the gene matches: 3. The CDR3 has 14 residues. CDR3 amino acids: CASSFGQGNEKLFF. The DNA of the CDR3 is TGTGCCAGCAGTTTCGGACAGGGGAATGAAAAACTGTTTTTT.

The CDR3 loop reads CASSPTQVNQPQHF. In nucleotides, the CDR3 is TGTGCCAGCAGCCCTACTCAGGTCAATCAGCCCCAGCATTTT. The chain carries TRBV14 and TRBJ1-5; D remains unclear. Per germline, CDR1 SGHDN and CDR2 FVKESK. The CDR3 extends over 14 amino acids. Trimming removed 4 bases at V and 3 bases at J, with 10 bases between.

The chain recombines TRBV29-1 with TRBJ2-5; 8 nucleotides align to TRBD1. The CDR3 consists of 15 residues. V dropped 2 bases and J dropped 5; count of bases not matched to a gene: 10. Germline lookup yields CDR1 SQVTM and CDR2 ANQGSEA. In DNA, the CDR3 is TGCAGCGTTGAATCGGCCAGGGGGCTTGGGGAGACCCAGTACTTC. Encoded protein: CSVESARGLGETQYF. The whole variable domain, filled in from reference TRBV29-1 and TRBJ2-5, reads SAVISQKPSRDICQRGTSLTIQCQVDSQVTMMFWYRQQPGQSLTLIATANQGSEATYESGFVIDKFPISRPNLTFSTLTVSNMSPEDSSIYLCSVESARGLGETQYFGPGTRLLVL.

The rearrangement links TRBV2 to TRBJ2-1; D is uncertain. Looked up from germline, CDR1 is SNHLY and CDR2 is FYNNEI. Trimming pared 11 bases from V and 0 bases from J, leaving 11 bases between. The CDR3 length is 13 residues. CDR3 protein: CACLESSYNEQFF. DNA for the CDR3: TGTGCCTGCCTTGAGAGCTCCTACAATGAGCAGTTCTTC.

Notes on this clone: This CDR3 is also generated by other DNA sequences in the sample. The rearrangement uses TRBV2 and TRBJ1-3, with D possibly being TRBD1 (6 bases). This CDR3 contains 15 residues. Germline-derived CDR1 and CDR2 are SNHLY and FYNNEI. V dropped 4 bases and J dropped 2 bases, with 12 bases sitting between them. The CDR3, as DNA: TGTGCCAGCAGTGTGGACAGTCCTACTGGAAACACCATATATTTT. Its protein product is CASSVDSPTGNTIYF.

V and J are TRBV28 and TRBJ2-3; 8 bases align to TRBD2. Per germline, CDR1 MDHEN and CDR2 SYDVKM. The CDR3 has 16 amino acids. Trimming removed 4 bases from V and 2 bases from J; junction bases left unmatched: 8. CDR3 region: CASSSPLAGNTDTQYF. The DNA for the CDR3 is TGTGCCAGCAGTTCCCCCCTAGCGGGCAACACAGATACGCAGTATTTT.

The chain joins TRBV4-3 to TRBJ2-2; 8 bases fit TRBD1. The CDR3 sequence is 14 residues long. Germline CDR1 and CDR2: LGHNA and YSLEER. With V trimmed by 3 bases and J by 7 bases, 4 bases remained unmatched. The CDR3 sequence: CASSQEDRVGELFF. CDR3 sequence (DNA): TGCGCCAGCAGCCAGGAGGACAGGGTCGGGGAGCTGTTTTTT.

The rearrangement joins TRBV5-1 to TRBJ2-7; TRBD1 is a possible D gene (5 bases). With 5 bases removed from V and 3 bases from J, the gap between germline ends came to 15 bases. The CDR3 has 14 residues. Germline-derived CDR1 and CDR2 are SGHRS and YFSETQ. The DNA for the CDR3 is TGCGCCAGCAGTCCCTCCAGGGAACTCTACGAGCAGTACTTC. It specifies CASSPSRELYEQYF.

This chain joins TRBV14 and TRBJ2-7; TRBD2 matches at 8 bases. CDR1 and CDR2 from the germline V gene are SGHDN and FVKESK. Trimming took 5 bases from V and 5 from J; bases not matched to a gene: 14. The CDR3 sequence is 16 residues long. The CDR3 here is CASSSKRGLVLHEQYF. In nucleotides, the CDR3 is TGTGCCAGCAGCAGCAAAAGGGGACTAGTCCTCCACGAGCAGTACTTC.

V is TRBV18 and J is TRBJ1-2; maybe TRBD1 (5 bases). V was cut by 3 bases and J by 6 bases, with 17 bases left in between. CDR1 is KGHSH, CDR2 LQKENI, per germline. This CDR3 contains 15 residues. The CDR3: CASSPNDRPLDGYTF. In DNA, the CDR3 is TGTGCCAGCTCACCGAACGACAGACCCCTTGATGGCTACACCTTC.